This TCR beta chain emerged from a study of T cells in Graves' hyperthyroidism and ophthalmopathy. Study information: Peripheral blood was obtained at initial diagnosis, preceding any treatment.

This CDR3 has 13 amino acids. CDR1 is MNHEY and CDR2 is SMNVEV in the germline V gene (reference sequence). V was clipped by 5 bases and J by 7 bases, with 15 bases between them. This clonotype was detected ten times or more. The antigen remains undetermined. General observations from the study: In the blood, most expanded thyroid clonotypes above 0.001 appeared as well.

It was RNA transcripts that yielded the amplified TCR beta CDR3 regions. With the HTBI primer set, the TCR CDR3 went through a first round of RT-PCR. TCRdb recomputed calls from the multiplex PCR reads with MiXCR, one row per CDR3 protein. In the table there are under 750,000 distinct CDR3 sequences, roughly a sixth of which are singletons. The patients, who ranged from 18 to 65 in age, presented with newly diagnosed hyperthyroidism lasting under 2 months. Clinical symptoms, serum thyroxine, TRAb, thyroid ultrasound and orbital computed tomography established diagnosis. This chain joins TRBV27 and TRBJ2-7; D remains unclear. The TCR originated in a woman between 45 and 60 years old with Graves' hyperthyroidism that later progressed to Graves' ophthalmopathy. The specimen sequenced was blood. The DNA for the CDR3 is TGTGCCAGCAGTGGAGATCCCCGGACGGAGCAGTACTTC. This translates into CASSGDPRTEQYF.